Listed below are T cell receptor beta chains from one sample, sequenced in a study of blood T cell repertoires in COVID-19. Method: immunoSEQ multiplex PCR; TCRdb's copy keeps in-frame clones and lacks some. The sample records roughly 250,000 clones, around 87% being singletons. The sequencing sample was made of PBMCs or T cells enriched from blood (not recorded which). These receptors originate from a woman between 50 and 59 years old who had recovered from COVID-19. The CDR3 runs from the conserved cysteine through the conserved F or W. Each record gives: D gene, V gene, J gene, CDR3 DNA, CDR3 protein. A D gene is named only where the DNA matches it firmly.

TRBD2,TRBV19,TRBJ2-1,TGTGCCAGTAGTCCGCTAGCGGGATTATACAATGAGCAGTTCTTC,CASSPLAGLYNEQFF
-,TRBV18,TRBJ1-2,TGTGCCAGCTCACCACTGACACAGGGAAGTAATGGCTACACCTTC,CASSPLTQGSNGYTF
-,TRBV14,TRBJ2-1,TGTGCCAGCAGCCAAGTGGCAATCAATGAGCAGTTCTTC,CASSQVAINEQFF
-,TRBV10-3,TRBJ1-2,TGTGCCACAACGGCCGGGCAGGGTGCTAACTATGGCTACACCTTC,CATTAGQGANYGYTF
TRBD2,TRBV7-3,TRBJ2-3,TGTGCCAGCAGCTTAACGTTCACTAGCGGGAACACAGATACGCAGTATTTT,CASSLTFTSGNTDTQYF
-,TRBV7-9,TRBJ2-1,TGTGCCAGCAAAGAGGCTCCCCATGAGCAGTTCTTC,CASKEAPHEQFF
TRBD2,TRBV5-1,TRBJ2-1,TGCGCCAGCAGCCGGGGACTAGCGGAACTCTCCTACAATGAGCAGTTCTTC,CASSRGLAELSYNEQFF
-,TRBV21-1,TRBJ2-7,TGTGCCAGCAGCCAAATAGGGACTAGCGGGAGCGAGCAGTACTTC,CASSQIGTSGSEQYF
-,TRBV7-9,TRBJ1-4,TGTGCCAGCAGAAAACAGCTAAGCAATGAAAAACTGTTTTTT,CASRKQLSNEKLFF
-,TRBV12-3/TRBV12-4,TRBJ1-1,TGTGCCAGCAGCTCTCAGGAGAACACTGAAGCTTTCTTT,CASSSQENTEAFF
TRBD1,TRBV5-1,TRBJ2-5,TGCGCCAGCATAAATTCGGGACAGGGATCTGGGGAGACCCAGTACTTC,CASINSGQGSGETQYF